The source of this T cell receptor beta chain is a study of T cell responses to AZD1222 COVID-19 vaccine. Study-wide findings and caveats: Donors were mostly white British, more females; clonal diversity possibly underestimated. Reports say nearly half of spike-specific TCRs go after unmutated variant regions. There were vaccine-associated CD4 TCRs across spike, dominant at 160-218 and 743-854. Repertoire collection took place solely once the T cell response had peaked.

The V end lost 0 bases, the J end lost 4 bases, and 10 bases lay between the germline ends. CDR1 is SGHTA and CDR2 is FQGNSA in the germline V gene. The CDR3 consists of 15 residues. The data were produced by immunoSEQ multiplex PCR, yet TCRdb's version contains in-frame clones alone and is incomplete. In the table there are 95,000 to 150,000 clones, approximately 90% of which are singletons. As concerns this clone: The antigen is unknown.

This material consisted of peripheral blood, taken on day 0 of AZD1222 vaccination. The chain combines TRBV7-2 with TRBJ2-1; D is possibly TRBD1 (5 bases). This TCR was sampled from an adult in good health. For the CDR3, the DNA is TGTGCCAGCAGCTTAGCTCCAGGGATTTACAATGAGCAGTTCTTC. This translates into CASSLAPGIYNEQFF.